This T cell receptor beta chain was retrieved from a study of regulatory T cells in long-lasting Graves disease. This clonotype has a count of ten or more. The V gene end was trimmed by 8 bases and the J gene end by 9 bases; junction bases not matched to a gene: 13. Germline V gene sequence: CDR1 SNHLY, CDR2 FYNNEI. This CDR3 spans 15 amino acids. Arm-PCR of CDR3 regions and iRepertoire HTBI primers were the basis on which TCR beta libraries were built. Via MiXCR, TCRdb re-called the multiplex PCR reads, giving one row per CDR3 protein. The sample holds hundreds of thousands of distinct CDR3 sequences, approximately 15% seen once. Time point: newly diagnosed GD, antithyroid drugs for less than 3 months. There was RNA extracted from PBMCs, and the TCR library was made from it. These data were also reused for a study on T cells in Graves' hyperthyroidism and ophthalmopathy. Per that study: Model output signaled ophthalmopathy a median around 5.9 months ahead of onset.

The sequencing used peripheral blood mononuclear cells (PBMCs), collected at new diagnosis, from a patient treated with antithyroid drugs. The source is a woman aged 30 to 39 with Graves disease. V is TRBV2 and J is TRBJ2-1; 10 bases line up with TRBD2. The CDR3 protein is CASHTSLAGVGEQFF. CDR3 DNA: TGTGCCAGCCACACCTCCCTAGCGGGAGTTGGTGAGCAGTTCTTC. The entire variable domain, with the rest obtained from reference TRBV2 and TRBJ2-1, is as follows: EPEVTQTPSHQVTQMGQEVILRCVPISNHLYFYWYRQILGQKVEFLVSFYNNEISEKSEIFDDQFSVERPDGSNFTLKIRSTKLEDSAMYFCASHTSLAGVGEQFFGPGTRLTVL.